What follows are 16 T cell receptor beta chains derived from one specimen sequenced in a study of tumour-infiltrating T cells in Burkitt lymphoma. Assay: immunoSEQ multiplex PCR; the TCRdb copy retains only in-frame clones and omits some. The table includes some 5,900 clones, approximately 16% detected once. Sequencing used tumor tissue. The receptor source for this set is a human donor with diffuse large B-cell lymphoma.

The chain is built from TRBV6-5 and TRBJ2-1; D gene ambiguous. The V end was cut by 2 bases, the J end by 14 bases, with 10 bases between. CDR1 is MNHEY, CDR2 SVGAGI, per germline. CDR3 size: 11 residues. Here the CDR3 reads CASSYGRIKFF. The CDR3, as DNA: TGTGCCAGCAGTTACGGCAGGATCAAGTTCTTC.

This clone has only a few counts. The gene calls are TRBV25-1 and TRBJ2-2; 11 nucleotides line up with TRBD1. CDR1 is MGHDK, CDR2 SYGVNS, per germline. V lost 5 bases, J lost 4 bases, and 6 bases stayed unmatched. The CDR3 has 16 amino acids. The CDR3 sequence is CASSPKGQGVTGELFF. The CDR3 DNA reads as TGTGCCAGCAGTCCAAAGGGACAGGGGGTCACCGGGGAGCTGTTTTTT.

This clone was recorded a few times. The rearrangement links TRBV27 to TRBJ2-7; the D is unclear. CDR3 length equals 13 residues. Trimming stripped 3 bases from V and 3 bases from J, with 9 bases between. Germline CDR1 MNHEY, CDR2 SMNVEV (reference sequence). The CDR3 DNA reads TGTGCCAGCAGTTTTAGTGGTATCTACGAGCAGTACTTC. It is translated as CASSFSGIYEQYF.

The chain has TRBV10-3 and TRBJ2-7; the match to TRBD2 covers 7 bases. Germline CDR1 reads ENHRY; CDR2 reads SYGVKD. V shed 4 bases, J shed 5 bases, and the junction held 11 bases outside the gene matches. The CDR3 extends over 15 amino acids. The CDR3 region has the DNA TGTGCCATCAGTGCGTTGGGAGGGACCCTTGACGAGCAGTACTTC. It is translated as CAISALGGTLDEQYF.

V is TRBV5-6 and J is TRBJ2-7; 9 bases agree with TRBD2. CDR1 SGHDT and CDR2 YYEEEE come from the germline V gene. V shed 2 bases, J shed 5 bases, and the junction held 5 bases outside the gene matches. There are 14 residues in the CDR3. The CDR3 reads CASSFGLANNEQYF. CDR3 nucleotides: TGTGCCAGCAGCTTTGGACTAGCGAACAACGAGCAGTACTTC. Full variable domain (remainder filled in from reference TRBV5-6 and TRBJ2-7): DAGVTQSPTHLIKTRGQQVTLRCSPKSGHDTVSWYQQALGQGPQFIFQYYEEEERQRGNFPDRFSGHQFPNYSSELNVNALLLGDSALYLCASSFGLANNEQYFGPGTRLTVT.

This clone showed up just a few times. The chain carries TRBV6-6 and TRBJ1-5, with D possibly TRBD1 on 5 matching bases. This CDR3 comprises 15 residues. Deletions cut 3 bases from V and 2 bases from J, with 11 bases between. Germline V gene data show CDR1 as MNHNY and CDR2 as SVGAGI (reference sequence). As DNA, the CDR3 is TGTGCCAGCAGTTATGGGGGAGGGGGCAATCAGCCCCAGCATTTT. Translating gives CASSYGGGGNQPQHF.

This clone occurred a few times. The chain couples TRBV5-6 to TRBJ1-2; D ambiguous. Deletions cut 1 base from V and 8 bases from J, with 12 bases between. Germline lookup yields CDR1 SGHDT and CDR2 YYEEEE. The length of the CDR3 is 13 residues. The CDR3 DNA reads as TGTGCCAGCAGCTTGTGGGGAATGGGAGGCTACACCTTC. Translated, it gives CASSLWGMGGYTF.

The chain couples TRBV29-1 to TRBJ1-5; TRBD1 might be the D (6 bases). Germline V gene data show CDR1 as SQVTM and CDR2 as ANQGSEA. This CDR3 region has 13 residues. The germline V and J ends were trimmed by 5 bases and 3 bases, with 11 bases remaining between them. The CDR3 nucleotides read TGCAGCGTTAGGGACAACTACAATCAGCCCCAGCATTTT. It is translated as CSVRDNYNQPQHF.

Notes on this clone: Other DNA sequences of this sample code for an identical CDR3. The chain joins TRBV5-1 to TRBJ2-2, with 9 bases matching TRBD2. Unmatched junction bases numbered 8, after V lost 4 bases and J lost 4 bases. This CDR3 is 16 amino acids long. Germline-derived CDR1 and CDR2 are SGHRS and YFSETQ. The CDR3 spells CASSPLAGEPTGELFF. The CDR3 DNA reads as TGCGCCAGCAGCCCGTTAGCGGGAGAACCCACCGGGGAGCTGTTTTTT. The variable domain in full, completed from reference TRBV5-1 and TRBJ2-2, reads KAGVTQTPRYLIKTRGQQVTLSCSPISGHRSVSWYQQTPGQGLQFLFEYFSETQRNKGNFPGRFSGRQFSNSRSEMNVSTLELGDSALYLCASSPLAGEPTGELFFGEGSRLTVL.

The V and J genes are TRBV7-9 and TRBJ1-2; D unclear. Germline-derived CDR1 and CDR2 are SEHNR and FQNEAQ (reference sequence). The CDR3 loop spans 14 amino acids. Trimming removed 1 base at V and 5 bases at J, with 11 bases between. CDR3 DNA sequence: TGTGCCAGCAGCTTAGAGGCATCGGGATATGGCTACACCTTC. Its translation: CASSLEASGYGYTF.

The chain carries TRBV7-9 and TRBJ2-3, with D possibly matching TRBD2 (6 bases). CDR3 size: 16 residues. Germline V CDR1 and CDR2: SEHNR, FQNEAQ (reference sequence). Trimming shortened V by 7 bases and J by 2 bases, and 19 bases separated the two germline ends. CDR3 DNA: TGTGCCAGCACCACCTGGGGGAGGTTATCCACAGATACGCAGTATTTT. This sequence encodes CASTTWGRLSTDTQYF.

The DNA for the CDR3 is TGCGCCAGCAGTCAATCGGGGCTTAAGGACACTGAAGCTTTCTTT. Encoded protein: CASSQSGLKDTEAFF. The gene calls are TRBV23-1 and TRBJ1-1; perhaps TRBD1 as D (5 bases). TRBV23-1 is known as an ORF, though its function is uncertain. V lost 0 bases, J lost 3 bases, and 11 bases lay in between. CDR3 length: 15 residues.

This chain uses TRBV7-2 with TRBJ2-3, with a weak D call TRBD2 (6 bases). This CDR3 comprises 17 residues. CDR1 and CDR2 from the germline V gene are SGHTA and FQGNSA. V was clipped by 3 bases and J by 0 bases, with 16 bases between them. DNA of the CDR3: TGTGCCAGCAGCTTGACACATAGCGGCACTAGCACAGATACGCAGTATTTT. Translating it yields CASSLTHSGTSTDTQYF. Looking up the rest from reference TRBV7-2 and TRBJ2-3 gives the full variable domain: GAGVSQSPSNKVTEKGKDVELRCDPISGHTALYWYRQSLGQGLEFLIYFQGNSAPDKSGLPSDRFSAERTGGSVSTLTIQRTQQEDSAVYLCASSLTHSGTSTDTQYFGPGTRLTVL.

V gene TRBV21-1 combines with J gene TRBJ2-1; the D call in the table, TRBD2, was not verified against the DNA. TRBV21-1 is shown as a pseudogene. The CDR3 contains 20 residues. The CDR3 region is CASSNPNSSGTSGTYNEQFF. CDR3 bases: TGTGCCAGCAGCAATCCTAACTCAAGCGGGACTAGCGGAACCTACAATGAGCAGTTCTTC.

This clone appeared a few times. The chain has TRBV7-2 and TRBJ1-2; the D is unclear. Germline V lookup: CDR1 SGHTA, CDR2 FQGNSA. V gave up 1 base and J gave up 6 bases, with 9 bases separating them. This CDR3 spans 13 amino acids. The CDR3 is CASSLVNGNGYTF. The DNA of the CDR3 is TGTGCCAGCAGCTTAGTGAACGGGAATGGCTACACCTTC. Looking up the rest from reference TRBV7-2 and TRBJ1-2 gives the full variable domain: GAGVSQSPSNKVTEKGKDVELRCDPISGHTALYWYRQSLGQGLEFLIYFQGNSAPDKSGLPSDRFSAERTGGSVSTLTIQRTQQEDSAVYLCASSLVNGNGYTFGSGTRLTVV.

This clone occurred a few times. The genes are TRBV5-4 and TRBJ2-7; 11 bases agree with TRBD2. Looked up from germline, CDR1 is SGHNT and CDR2 is YYREEE (reference sequence). V shed 5 bases and J 5 bases; nucleotides not matched to a gene: 9. The CDR3 runs 15 residues. The CDR3 region is CASSLSSGRYHEQYF. In DNA, the CDR3 is TGTGCCAGCAGTCTTTCTAGCGGGAGGTACCACGAGCAGTACTTC.